These T cell receptor beta chains were read from a single sample in a study of regulatory T cells in long-lasting Graves disease. MiXCR, applied by TCRdb to the multiplex PCR reads, yields one record per CDR3 protein. This sample has over 500,000 distinct CDR3 sequences, with around 16% found just once. The same sample was also used in a study of T cells in Graves' hyperthyroidism and ophthalmopathy.

Sequences were derived from peripheral blood mononuclear cells (PBMCs), sampled at new diagnosis, from a patient treated with antithyroid drugs. These receptors all come from a man aged 18 to 29 with Graves disease. Both conserved end residues are part of each CDR3. Each record gives: clone size, D gene, J gene, V gene, CDR3 DNA, CDR3 protein. The D gene is left open where the match is weak. Size tells how often a clone was seen (once, few, many) or the class of an expanded clone, and some rows leave it out.

clone size: few; D gene: -; J gene: TRBJ2-5; V gene: TRBV4-2; CDR3 DNA: TGTGCCAGCAGCCAAGTGGCAGCCCAAGAGACCCAGTACTTC; CDR3 protein: CASSQVAAQETQYF
clone size: many; D gene: TRBD1; J gene: TRBJ1-1; V gene: TRBV28; CDR3 DNA: TGTGCCAGCAGACTAACAGGGGGCGCATGGGGTAAAACCACTGAAGCTTTCTTT; CDR3 protein: CASRLTGGAWGKTTEAFF
clone size: few; D gene: -; J gene: TRBJ1-5; V gene: TRBV29-1; CDR3 DNA: TGCAGCGTGGCCTCGGGGGGAGGCAATCAGCCCCAGCATTTT; CDR3 protein: CSVASGGGNQPQHF
clone size: many; D gene: -; J gene: TRBJ2-2; V gene: TRBV2; CDR3 DNA: TGTGCCAGCAGTGAAGCCCAGGAGACGGACAGCTTCAACACCGGGGAGCTGTTTTTT; CDR3 protein: CASSEAQETDSFNTGELFF
clone size: few; D gene: -; J gene: TRBJ2-2; V gene: TRBV27; CDR3 DNA: TGTGCCAGCAGTTTATTTGCCTCCAAGGTGTTTACCGGGGAGCTGTTTTTT; CDR3 protein: CASSLFASKVFTGELFF
clone size: few; D gene: TRBD1; J gene: TRBJ1-2; V gene: TRBV5-1; CDR3 DNA: TGCGCCAGCAGCGCCGGGACAGGGTCGGTAAATGGCTACACCTTC; CDR3 protein: CASSAGTGSVNGYTF
clone size: few; D gene: -; J gene: TRBJ1-4; V gene: TRBV11-2; CDR3 DNA: TGTGCCAGCAGCTTAGTTTTGAGGGAAAAACTGTTTTTT; CDR3 protein: CASSLVLREKLFF
clone size: few; D gene: TRBD1; J gene: TRBJ1-2; V gene: TRBV15; CDR3 DNA: TGTGCCACCAGCACTCAGGACAGGGGGAGCCAAGGCTACACCTTC; CDR3 protein: CATSTQDRGSQGYTF
clone size: -; D gene: -; J gene: TRBJ2-3; V gene: TRBV30; CDR3 DNA: TGTGCCTGGGACTATCCAGATACGCAGTATTTT; CDR3 protein: CAWDYPDTQYF
clone size: -; D gene: TRBD1; J gene: TRBJ1-5; V gene: TRBV27; CDR3 DNA: TGTGCCAGCAGTTACTCACACAGGGGTAGTCAGCCCCAGCATTTT; CDR3 protein: CASSYSHRGSQPQHF
clone size: few; D gene: -; J gene: TRBJ1-5; V gene: TRBV20-1; CDR3 DNA: TGCAGTGCTAGAGATGGGTCTGGGAGCAATCAGCCCCAGCATTTT; CDR3 protein: CSARDGSGSNQPQHF
clone size: -; D gene: -; J gene: TRBJ1-6; V gene: TRBV9; CDR3 DNA: TGTGCCAGCAGCGCCTTCGACAGCTCCTATAATTCACCCCTCCACTTT; CDR3 protein: CASSAFDSSYNSPLHF
clone size: many; D gene: -; J gene: TRBJ1-2; V gene: TRBV3-1; CDR3 DNA: TGTGCCAGCAGCCAAGTCGACAGCGAATATGGCTACACCTTC; CDR3 protein: CASSQVDSEYGYTF
clone size: many; D gene: TRBD2; J gene: TRBJ2-5; V gene: TRBV30; CDR3 DNA: TGTGCCTGGAGTGCTAGACTAGCGGTGACCCAAGAGACCCAGTACTTC; CDR3 protein: CAWSARLAVTQETQYF
clone size: few; D gene: TRBD1; J gene: TRBJ2-5; V gene: TRBV11-2; CDR3 DNA: TGTGCCAGCAGAAGGGACAGGGGAGGGGAGACCCAGTACTTC; CDR3 protein: CASRRDRGGETQYF
clone size: many; D gene: -; J gene: TRBJ2-7; V gene: TRBV5-1; CDR3 DNA: TGCGCCAGCAGCTTGGAGGGCTTGACCTACGAGCAGTACTTC; CDR3 protein: CASSLEGLTYEQYF
clone size: many; D gene: TRBD2; J gene: TRBJ2-3; V gene: TRBV12-3/TRBV12-4; CDR3 DNA: TGTGCCAGCAGTTTCTCCTCGGGTAGCGGGAGAGATACGCAGTATTTT; CDR3 protein: CASSFSSGSGRDTQYF
clone size: few; D gene: TRBD1; J gene: TRBJ2-1; V gene: TRBV2; CDR3 DNA: TGTGCCAGCAGAGACCGACAGGGGAGCTCCTACAATGAGCAGTTCTTC; CDR3 protein: CASRDRQGSSYNEQFF
clone size: few; D gene: -; J gene: TRBJ1-1; V gene: TRBV7-9; CDR3 DNA: TGTGCCAGCAGCTACCTTGAAACAGGGCAGTACACTGAAGCTTTCTTT; CDR3 protein: CASSYLETGQYTEAFF
clone size: few; D gene: -; J gene: TRBJ1-1; V gene: TRBV25-1; CDR3 DNA: TGTGCCAGCAGTGGCGAGACGTGGACTGAAGCTTTCTTT; CDR3 protein: CASSGETWTEAFF
clone size: few; D gene: -; J gene: TRBJ1-6; V gene: TRBV30; CDR3 DNA: TGTGCCTGGGGGCTGGGGTATAATTCACCCCTCCACTTT; CDR3 protein: CAWGLGYNSPLHF
clone size: few; D gene: TRBD1; J gene: TRBJ2-1; V gene: TRBV15; CDR3 DNA: TGTGCCACCAGCAGAGATCGAGGGGGCCATGAGCAGTTCTTC; CDR3 protein: CATSRDRGGHEQFF
clone size: -; D gene: TRBD1; J gene: TRBJ2-7; V gene: TRBV4-2; CDR3 DNA: TGTGCCAGCAGCCAAGTACTTCGGGACAGGCTCTACGAGCAGTACTTC; CDR3 protein: CASSQVLRDRLYEQYF
clone size: few; D gene: TRBD1; J gene: TRBJ2-1; V gene: TRBV19; CDR3 DNA: TGTGCCAGTAGTATAAGGAGAAGGACAGGGTTTTTAGGGGGAGGCGGGATCAATGAGCAGTTCTTC; CDR3 protein: CASSIRRRTGFLGGGGINEQFF
clone size: -; D gene: -; J gene: TRBJ1-2; V gene: TRBV20-1; CDR3 DNA: TGCAGTGCTGTGGGGACTTACACAGCTAACTATGGCTACACCTTC; CDR3 protein: CSAVGTYTANYGYTF
clone size: -; D gene: TRBD1; J gene: TRBJ2-7; V gene: TRBV27; CDR3 DNA: TGTGCCAGCAGTTTCGTGGGACAGAGGGGAGAGCAGTACTTC; CDR3 protein: CASSFVGQRGEQYF
clone size: many; D gene: TRBD2; J gene: TRBJ2-1; V gene: TRBV12-3/TRBV12-4; CDR3 DNA: TGTGCCAGCAGTTTAGGACTAGCGGGAGATAGCTCCTACAATGAGCAGTTCTTC; CDR3 protein: CASSLGLAGDSSYNEQFF
clone size: -; D gene: TRBD1; J gene: TRBJ1-3; V gene: TRBV27; CDR3 DNA: TGTGCCAGCAGTGATTACGGACAGGGCACTGGAAACACCATATATTTT; CDR3 protein: CASSDYGQGTGNTIYF
clone size: many; D gene: TRBD2; J gene: TRBJ2-7; V gene: TRBV20-1; CDR3 DNA: TGCAGTGCTAGAGATCTCGCTAGCGGGGTGCCCTACGAGCAGTACTTC; CDR3 protein: CSARDLASGVPYEQYF
clone size: few; D gene: TRBD1; J gene: TRBJ1-5; V gene: TRBV19; CDR3 DNA: TGTGCCAGTAGTTGGGGACAGGGACCTTATAGCAATCAGCCCCAGCATTTT; CDR3 protein: CASSWGQGPYSNQPQHF
clone size: -; D gene: -; J gene: TRBJ1-5; V gene: TRBV7-3; CDR3 DNA: TGTGCCAGCAGCTTAGGGGCTCAGCCCCAGCATTTT; CDR3 protein: CASSLGAQPQHF
clone size: many; D gene: -; J gene: TRBJ2-1; V gene: TRBV9; CDR3 DNA: TGTGCCAGCAGCGTAGAACCGGGGACAGCGGGAGAGCAGTTCTTC; CDR3 protein: CASSVEPGTAGEQFF
clone size: few; D gene: -; J gene: TRBJ1-1; V gene: TRBV19; CDR3 DNA: TGTGCCAGTAGTATGGGCGTGGGAAAGAACACTGAAGCTTTCTTT; CDR3 protein: CASSMGVGKNTEAFF
clone size: -; D gene: -; J gene: TRBJ1-1; V gene: TRBV27; CDR3 DNA: TGTGCCAGCAGTTCTCTGGACAGCGGGGGGACTGAAGCTTTCTTT; CDR3 protein: CASSSLDSGGTEAFF
clone size: many; D gene: -; J gene: TRBJ2-7; V gene: TRBV20-1; CDR3 DNA: TGCAGTGCTAGAGGAAGGCTCGGGTACGAGCAGTACTTC; CDR3 protein: CSARGRLGYEQYF
clone size: -; D gene: -; J gene: TRBJ2-5; V gene: TRBV4-1; CDR3 DNA: TGCGCCAGCAGCCGAGCTTCAGAGACCCAGTACTTC; CDR3 protein: CASSRASETQYF
clone size: many; D gene: TRBD2; J gene: TRBJ2-7; V gene: TRBV27; CDR3 DNA: TGTGCCAGCAGGACTAGCGGAAATTACGAGCAGTACTTC; CDR3 protein: CASRTSGNYEQYF
clone size: -; D gene: TRBD2; J gene: TRBJ2-3; V gene: TRBV20-1; CDR3 DNA: TGCAGTGCTCTCCCGGGAGGGAGCACAGATACGCAGTATTTT; CDR3 protein: CSALPGGSTDTQYF
clone size: many; D gene: -; J gene: TRBJ2-1; V gene: TRBV5-8; CDR3 DNA: TGTGCCAGCAGCTTTATCGGGACGGTAACAATTGAGCAGTTCTTC; CDR3 protein: CASSFIGTVTIEQFF
clone size: -; D gene: -; J gene: TRBJ1-1; V gene: TRBV18; CDR3 DNA: TGTGCCAGCTCACCACAAAGGCAGCCGAACACTGAAGCTTTCTTT; CDR3 protein: CASSPQRQPNTEAFF